A single TCR beta chain is shown here with its context. From germline, CDR1 is MNHEY and CDR2 SMNVEV (reference sequence). The CDR3 consists of 15 residues. Trimming cost V 6 bases and J 0 bases; bases outside gene matches: 5. These data belong to a study of blood T cell repertoires in COVID-19. Study members were between about 18 and 90 years old and lived in some 22 US regions. Cohorts were assigned according to the clinical history that participants reported. Method: immunoSEQ multiplex PCR; TCRdb's copy keeps in-frame clones and lacks some. The repertoire has roughly 250,000 clones, around 86% of them found once; the top ten carry about 3.3%.

The material sequenced was PBMCs or T cells enriched from blood (not recorded which). V usage is TRBV27 and J usage is TRBJ1-5, with 7 positions matching TRBD1. This clonotype originated in a middle-aged woman with acute COVID-19. This chain's CDR3 is CASRQDRVSNQPQHF. The CDR3 DNA reads as TGTGCCAGCAGACAAGACAGGGTTAGCAATCAGCCCCAGCATTTT.